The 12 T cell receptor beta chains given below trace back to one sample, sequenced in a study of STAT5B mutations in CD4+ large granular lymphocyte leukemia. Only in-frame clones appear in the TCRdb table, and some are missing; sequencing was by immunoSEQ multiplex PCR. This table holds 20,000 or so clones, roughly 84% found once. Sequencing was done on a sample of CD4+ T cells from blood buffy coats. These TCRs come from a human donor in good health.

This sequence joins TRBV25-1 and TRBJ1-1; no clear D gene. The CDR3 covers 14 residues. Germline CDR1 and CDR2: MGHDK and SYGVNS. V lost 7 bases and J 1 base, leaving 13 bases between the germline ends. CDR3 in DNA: TGTGCCAGCACCCCCCCGGCGGCGAACACTGAAGCTTTCTTT. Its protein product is CASTPPAANTEAFF.

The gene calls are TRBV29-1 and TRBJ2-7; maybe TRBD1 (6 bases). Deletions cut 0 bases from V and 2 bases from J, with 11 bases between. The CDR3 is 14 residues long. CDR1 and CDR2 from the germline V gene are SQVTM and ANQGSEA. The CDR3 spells CSVEDGQPTYEQYF. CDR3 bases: TGCAGCGTTGAAGACGGACAGCCCACCTACGAGCAGTACTTC.

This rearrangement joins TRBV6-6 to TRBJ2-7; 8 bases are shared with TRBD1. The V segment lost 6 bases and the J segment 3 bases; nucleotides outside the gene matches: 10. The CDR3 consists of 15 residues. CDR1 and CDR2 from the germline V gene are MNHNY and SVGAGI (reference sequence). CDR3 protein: CASSTRGQVSYEQYF. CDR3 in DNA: TGTGCCAGCAGCACAAGGGGACAGGTTAGCTACGAGCAGTACTTC.

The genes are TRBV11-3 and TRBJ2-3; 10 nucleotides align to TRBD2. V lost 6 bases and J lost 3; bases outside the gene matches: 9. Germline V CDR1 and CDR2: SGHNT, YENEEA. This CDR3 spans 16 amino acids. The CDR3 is CASSQGSSGRTDTQYF. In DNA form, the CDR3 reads TGTGCCAGCAGTCAAGGGTCTAGCGGGAGAACAGATACGCAGTATTTT.

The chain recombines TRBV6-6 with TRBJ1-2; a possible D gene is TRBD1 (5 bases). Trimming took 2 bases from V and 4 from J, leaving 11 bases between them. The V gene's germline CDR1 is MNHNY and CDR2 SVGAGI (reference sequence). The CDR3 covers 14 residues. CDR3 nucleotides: TGTGCCAGCAGTTACGAGAGGGGATCCTATGGCTACACCTTC. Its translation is CASSYERGSYGYTF.

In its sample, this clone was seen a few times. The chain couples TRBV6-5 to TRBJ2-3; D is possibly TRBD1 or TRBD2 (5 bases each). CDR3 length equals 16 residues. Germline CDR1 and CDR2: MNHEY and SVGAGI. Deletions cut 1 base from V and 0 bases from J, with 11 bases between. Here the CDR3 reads CASSYFLGESTDTQYF. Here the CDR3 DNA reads TGTGCCAGCAGTTACTTTCTAGGGGAGAGCACAGATACGCAGTATTTT.

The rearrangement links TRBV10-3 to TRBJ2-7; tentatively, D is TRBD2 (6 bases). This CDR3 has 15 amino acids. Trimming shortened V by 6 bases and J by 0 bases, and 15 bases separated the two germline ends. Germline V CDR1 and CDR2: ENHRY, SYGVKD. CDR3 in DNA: TGTGCCATCAGCGACTTTGTCGGGAGCTCCTACGAGCAGTACTTC. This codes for CAISDFVGSSYEQYF.

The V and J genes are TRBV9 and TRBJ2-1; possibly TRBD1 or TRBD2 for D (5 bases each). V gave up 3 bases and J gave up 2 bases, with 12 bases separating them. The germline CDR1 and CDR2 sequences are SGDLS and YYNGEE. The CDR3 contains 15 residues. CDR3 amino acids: CASSAGTATYNEQFF. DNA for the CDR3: TGTGCCAGCAGCGCCGGGACGGCTACCTACAATGAGCAGTTCTTC.

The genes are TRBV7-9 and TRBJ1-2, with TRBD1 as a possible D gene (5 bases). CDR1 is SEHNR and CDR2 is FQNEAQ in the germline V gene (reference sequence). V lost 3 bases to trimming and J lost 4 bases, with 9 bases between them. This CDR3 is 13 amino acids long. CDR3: CASSLGQGYGYTF. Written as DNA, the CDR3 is TGTGCCAGCAGCTTGGGGCAGGGCTATGGCTACACCTTC.

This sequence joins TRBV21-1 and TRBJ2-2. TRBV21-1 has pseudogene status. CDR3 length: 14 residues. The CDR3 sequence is CASSKPGTTGELFF. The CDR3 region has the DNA TGTGCCAGCAGCAAACCCGGCACCACCGGGGAGCTGTTTTTT.

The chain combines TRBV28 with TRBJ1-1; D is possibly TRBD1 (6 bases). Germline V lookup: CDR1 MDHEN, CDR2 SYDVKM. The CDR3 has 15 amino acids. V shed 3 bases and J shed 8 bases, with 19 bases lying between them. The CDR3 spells CASSLQRGGMEEAFF. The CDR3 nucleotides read TGTGCCAGCAGTTTGCAGCGAGGGGGGATGGAAGAAGCTTTCTTT.

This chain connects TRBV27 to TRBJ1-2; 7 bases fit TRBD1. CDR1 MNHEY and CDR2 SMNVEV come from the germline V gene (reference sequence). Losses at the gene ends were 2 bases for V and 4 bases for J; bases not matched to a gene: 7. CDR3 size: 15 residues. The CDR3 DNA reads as TGTGCCAGCAGTTTACGGGACAGCGAGACCTATGGCTACACCTTC. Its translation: CASSLRDSETYGYTF.